This record concerns one T cell receptor (beta chain) sequence. No antigen is known for it. A junction end diverges from the germline sequence, so it may reflect a read error. The sample belongs to a study of CD8+CD57+ T cells in acquired aplastic anemia. For the study at large: The study obtained an average of about 3.4 ug of DNA from sorted CD4+ and CD8+ cells. There were roughly 9.8 million reads, on average, for CD4+ cells from healthy donors.

The CDR3 sequence is 14 residues long. Germline values: CDR1 SGHDT, CDR2 YYEEEE. Genomic DNA, serving as template, underwent TCR beta VDJ and CDR3 profiling. TCRdb re-called the reads with MiXCR, one entry per CDR3 protein. The repertoire has under 250,000 distinct CDR3 sequences, approximately 35% of them found once; the top ten carry 1% to 1.3%. Findings and limits, study-wide: Patients and healthy controls showed no significant CD8+ Simpson's diversity difference. Patients and controls turned out to have roughly 29 CD8+ CDR3 sequences in common.

The chain has TRBV5-6 and TRBJ1-6; 8 bases align to TRBD1. The sample comprised sorted CD4+, CD8+, or CD8+CD57+ T cells (not recorded which) from PBMCs. This TCR was recovered from a human donor in good health, serving as a control. This CDR3 is CASSGGQDYSPPHF. DNA for the CDR3: TGTGCCAGCAGCGGGGGACAGGATTATTCACCCCCCCACTTT.